This T cell receptor (beta chain) was sequenced for a study of OX40 agonist ivuxolimab in advanced cancers. The overall study: The patients received agonistic anti-OX40 (CD134) antibody ivuxolimab.

The ends were cut back, 0 bases at V and 5 bases at J, with 14 bases in the middle. Germline V gene sequence: CDR1 ENHRY, CDR2 SYGVKD. The CDR3 is made up of 16 amino acids. Sequencing used immunoSEQ multiplex PCR; TCRdb keeps in-frame clones, though not all of them. Of approximately 82,000 clones listed, about 85% are singletons. Findings and caveats of the study: The study observed clonal expansion of CD4+ and CD8+ blood T cells by week 6 at 0.1 to 3.0 mg/kg.

A remark on this clone: As yet, its antigen is unknown.

The timepoints at which blood was sampled were baseline, cycle 4 day 1, and cycle 7 day 1. Sample: CD4+ or CD8+ T cells sorted from blood, taken in a trial of the OX40 agonist ivuxolimab. This TCR came from an adult with an advanced solid tumor such as melanoma, head and neck, liver or kidney cancer. V is TRBV10-3 and J is TRBJ1-5; D gene uncertain. Here the CDR3 reads CAISESEVTLDQPQHF. For the CDR3, the DNA is TGTGCCATCAGTGAGTCGGAGGTGACACTAGATCAGCCCCAGCATTTT.